The entry below describes one T cell receptor (beta chain). This entry belongs to a study of tumor-infiltrating lymphocytes in primary liver carcinoma. The study co-extracted DNA and RNA from 20-30 mg of unsorted bulk tissue. Trimming took 4 bases from V and 8 from J; bases not matched to a gene: 7. CDR1 is LGHNA, CDR2 YNFKEQ, per germline. This CDR3 has 15 residues. The investigators made TCR beta cDNA from about 500 ng total RNA, using a constant-region primer. Three rounds of nested multiplex PCR with slightly modified ARM-PCR produced TCR beta libraries. A C-beta reverse primer was combined with TRBV1-TRBV30 forward primers in the first two PCR rounds, and each round had around 10 cycles. Using its own MiXCR run on the multiplex PCR reads, TCRdb lists one record per CDR3 protein. Among 50,000 to 65,000 distinct CDR3 sequences listed, over 60% were seen once.

The chain is built from TRBV4-2 and TRBJ2-1; 11 bases match TRBD2. This sequence was found in a man in his forties with primary liver carcinoma and hepatitis B virus infection. The sequenced material came from liver tumor tissue from sampling region 4. Documented subset: tumor region T4, right-lateral pole. As DNA, the CDR3 is TGTGCCAGCAGCCGAGAACTAGCGGGGGCTTATGAGCAGTTCTTC. It translates to CASSRELAGAYEQFF.